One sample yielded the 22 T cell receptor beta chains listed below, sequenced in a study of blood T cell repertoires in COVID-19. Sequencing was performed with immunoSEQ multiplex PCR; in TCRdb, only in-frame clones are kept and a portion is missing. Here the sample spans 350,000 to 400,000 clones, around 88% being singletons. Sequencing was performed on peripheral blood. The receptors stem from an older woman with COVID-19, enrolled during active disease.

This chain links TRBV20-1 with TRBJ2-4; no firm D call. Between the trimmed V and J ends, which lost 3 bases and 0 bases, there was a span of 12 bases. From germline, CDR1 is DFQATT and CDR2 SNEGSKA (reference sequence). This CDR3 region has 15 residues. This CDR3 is CSASPRALAKNIQYF. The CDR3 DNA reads TGCAGTGCTAGTCCCCGAGCTCTAGCCAAAAACATTCAGTACTTC.

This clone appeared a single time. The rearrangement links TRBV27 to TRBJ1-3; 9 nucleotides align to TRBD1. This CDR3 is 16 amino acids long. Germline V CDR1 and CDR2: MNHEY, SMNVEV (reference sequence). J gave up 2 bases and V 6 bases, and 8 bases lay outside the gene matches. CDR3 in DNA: TGTGCCAGCAGAGCCACAGGGGGCGCGACTGGAAACACCATATATTTT. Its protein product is CASRATGGATGNTIYF.

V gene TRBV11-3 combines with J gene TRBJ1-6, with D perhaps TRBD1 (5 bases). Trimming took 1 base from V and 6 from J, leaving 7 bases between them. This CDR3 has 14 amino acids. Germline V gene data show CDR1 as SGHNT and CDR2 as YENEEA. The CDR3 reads CASSLGGSNSPLHF. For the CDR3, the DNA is TGTGCCAGCAGCTTAGGGGGCTCTAATTCACCCCTCCACTTT.

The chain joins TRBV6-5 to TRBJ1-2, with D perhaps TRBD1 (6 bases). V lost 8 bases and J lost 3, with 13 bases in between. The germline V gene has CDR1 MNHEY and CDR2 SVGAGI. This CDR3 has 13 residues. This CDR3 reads CASARQDYYGYTF. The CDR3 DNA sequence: TGTGCCAGCGCGCGACAGGACTACTATGGCTACACCTTC.

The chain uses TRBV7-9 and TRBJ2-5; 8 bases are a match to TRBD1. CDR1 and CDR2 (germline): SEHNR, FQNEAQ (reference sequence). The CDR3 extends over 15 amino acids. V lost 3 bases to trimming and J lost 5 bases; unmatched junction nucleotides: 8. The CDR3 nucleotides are TGTGCCAGCAGCTTTACAGGGGGAAGATTGGAGACCCAGTACTTC. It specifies CASSFTGGRLETQYF.

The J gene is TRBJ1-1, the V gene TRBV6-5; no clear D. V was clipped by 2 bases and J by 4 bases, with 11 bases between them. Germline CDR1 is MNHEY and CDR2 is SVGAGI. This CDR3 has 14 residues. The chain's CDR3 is CASSYRGGPTEAFF. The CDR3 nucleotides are TGTGCCAGCAGTTACAGAGGAGGGCCCACTGAAGCTTTCTTT.

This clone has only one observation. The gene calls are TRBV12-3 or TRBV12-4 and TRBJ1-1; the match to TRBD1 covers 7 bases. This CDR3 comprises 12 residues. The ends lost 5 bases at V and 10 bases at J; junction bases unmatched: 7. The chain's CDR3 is CASSLSGGPAFF. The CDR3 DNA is TGTGCCAGCAGTCTATCAGGGGGGCCAGCTTTCTTT.

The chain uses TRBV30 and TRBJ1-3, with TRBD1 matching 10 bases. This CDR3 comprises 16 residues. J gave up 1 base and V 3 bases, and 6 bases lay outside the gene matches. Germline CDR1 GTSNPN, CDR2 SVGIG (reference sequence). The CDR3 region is CAWRTPGQGSGNTIYF. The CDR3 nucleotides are TGTGCCTGGAGGACACCGGGACAGGGGTCTGGAAACACCATATATTTT. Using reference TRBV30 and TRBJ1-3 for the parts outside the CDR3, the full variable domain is SQTIHQWPATLVQPVGSPLSLECTVEGTSNPNLYWYRQAAGRGLQLLFYSVGIGQISSEVPQNLSASRPQDRQFILSSKKLLLSDSGFYLCAWRTPGQGSGNTIYFGEGSWLTVV.

The CDR3 sequence: CASSFTGDHGYTF. In nucleotides, the CDR3 is TGTGCCAGCAGCTTTACAGGGGACCATGGCTACACCTTC. The chain employs TRBV5-6 and TRBJ1-2; 7 bases map to TRBD1. The CDR3 has 13 amino acids. Looked up from germline, CDR1 is SGHDT and CDR2 is YYEEEE. Unmatched junction bases numbered 4, after V lost 2 bases and J lost 6 bases.

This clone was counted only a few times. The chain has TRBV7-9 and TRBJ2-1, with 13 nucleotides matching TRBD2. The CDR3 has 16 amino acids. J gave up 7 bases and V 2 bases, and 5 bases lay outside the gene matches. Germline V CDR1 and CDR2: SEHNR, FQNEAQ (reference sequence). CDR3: CASSLYLGLAGNEQFF. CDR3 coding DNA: TGTGCCAGCAGCTTATATCTGGGACTAGCGGGGAATGAGCAGTTCTTC.

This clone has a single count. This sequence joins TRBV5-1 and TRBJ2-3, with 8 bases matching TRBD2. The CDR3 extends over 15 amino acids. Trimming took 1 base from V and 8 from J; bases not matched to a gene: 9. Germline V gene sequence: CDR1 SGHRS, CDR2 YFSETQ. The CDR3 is CASSLQAGAPGTQYF. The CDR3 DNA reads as TGCGCCAGCAGCTTGCAAGCGGGGGCGCCAGGTACGCAGTATTTT.

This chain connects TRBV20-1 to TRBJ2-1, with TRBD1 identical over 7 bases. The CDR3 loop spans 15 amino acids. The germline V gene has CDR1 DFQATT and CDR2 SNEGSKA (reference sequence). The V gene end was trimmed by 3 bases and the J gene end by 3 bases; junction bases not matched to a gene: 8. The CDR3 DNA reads TGCAGTGCTAGTGACGCCGACAGGGTCTACAATGAGCAGTTCTTC. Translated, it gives CSASDADRVYNEQFF.

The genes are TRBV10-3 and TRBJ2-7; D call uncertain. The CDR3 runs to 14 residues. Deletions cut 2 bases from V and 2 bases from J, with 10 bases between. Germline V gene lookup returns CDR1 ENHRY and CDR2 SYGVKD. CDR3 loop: CAISEITAAYEQYF. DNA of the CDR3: TGTGCCATCAGTGAGATCACGGCGGCCTACGAGCAGTACTTC.

For the CDR3, the DNA is TGTGCCAGTACCCAGGGCTCTGGAAACACCATATATTTT. This translates into CASTQGSGNTIYF. This sequence joins TRBV9 and TRBJ1-3; possible D gene TRBD1, 5 bases. CDR3 length: 13 residues. Germline V gives CDR1 SGDLS, CDR2 YYNGEE. The V end was cut by 8 bases, the J end by 0 bases, with 9 bases between.

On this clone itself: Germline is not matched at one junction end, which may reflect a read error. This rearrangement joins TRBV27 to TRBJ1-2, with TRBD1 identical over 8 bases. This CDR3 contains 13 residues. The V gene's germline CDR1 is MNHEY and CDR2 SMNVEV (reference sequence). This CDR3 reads CASSTRQGTPNAF. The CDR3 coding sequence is TGTGCCAGCAGTACCAGACAGGGGACCCCAAATGCCTTC.

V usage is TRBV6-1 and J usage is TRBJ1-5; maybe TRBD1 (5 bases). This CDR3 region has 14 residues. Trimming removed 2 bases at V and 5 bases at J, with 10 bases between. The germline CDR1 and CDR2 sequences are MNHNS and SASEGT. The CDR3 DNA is TGTGCCAGCAGTGAAATTCGGGGGTATCAGCCCCAGCATTTT. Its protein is CASSEIRGYQPQHF.

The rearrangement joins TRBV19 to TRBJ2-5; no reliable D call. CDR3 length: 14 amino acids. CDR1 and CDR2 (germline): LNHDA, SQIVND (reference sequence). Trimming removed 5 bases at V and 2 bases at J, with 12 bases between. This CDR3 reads CASSLRSGQETQYF. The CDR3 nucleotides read TGTGCCAGTAGTCTCAGGTCCGGACAAGAGACCCAGTACTTC.

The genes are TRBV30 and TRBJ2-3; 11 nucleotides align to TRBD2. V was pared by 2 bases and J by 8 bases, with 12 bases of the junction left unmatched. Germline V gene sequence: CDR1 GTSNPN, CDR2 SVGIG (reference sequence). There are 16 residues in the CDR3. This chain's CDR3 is CAWSLGLAVPGGTQYF. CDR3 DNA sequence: TGTGCCTGGAGTCTGGGACTAGCGGTCCCGGGGGGTACGCAGTATTTT.

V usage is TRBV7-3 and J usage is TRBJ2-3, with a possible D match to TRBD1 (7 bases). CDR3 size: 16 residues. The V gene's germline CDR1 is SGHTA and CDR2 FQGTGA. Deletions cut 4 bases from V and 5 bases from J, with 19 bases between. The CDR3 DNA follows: TGTGCCAGCAGCTCCGGCGGGGCAGGGGGTCAAGATACGCAGTATTTT. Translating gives CASSSGGAGGQDTQYF.

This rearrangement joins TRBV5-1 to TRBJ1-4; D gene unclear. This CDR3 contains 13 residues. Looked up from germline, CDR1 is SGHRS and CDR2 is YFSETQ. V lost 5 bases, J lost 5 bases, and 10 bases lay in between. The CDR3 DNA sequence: TGCGCCAGCAGACTAGACCCAAATGAAAAACTGTTTTTT. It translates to CASRLDPNEKLFF.

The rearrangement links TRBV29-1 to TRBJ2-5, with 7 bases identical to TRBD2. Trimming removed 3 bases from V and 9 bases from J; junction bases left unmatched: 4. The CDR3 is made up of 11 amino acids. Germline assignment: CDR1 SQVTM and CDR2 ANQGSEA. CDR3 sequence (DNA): TGCAGCGTTGATTGGAGCGGGGCCCAGTACTTC. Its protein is CSVDWSGAQYF.

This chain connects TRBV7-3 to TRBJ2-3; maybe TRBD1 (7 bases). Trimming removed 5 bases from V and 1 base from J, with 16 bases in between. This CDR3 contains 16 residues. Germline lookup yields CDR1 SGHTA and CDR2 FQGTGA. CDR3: CASSLRGGGGTDTQYF. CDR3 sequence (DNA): TGTGCCAGCAGCCTCCGAGGAGGGGGCGGCACAGATACGCAGTATTTT. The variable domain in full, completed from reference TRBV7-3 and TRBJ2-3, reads GAGVSQTPSNKVTEKGKYVELRCDPISGHTALYWYRQSLGQGPEFLIYFQGTGAADDSGLPNDRFFAVRPEGSVSTLKIQRTERGDSAVYLCASSLRGGGGTDTQYFGPGTRLTVL.